The clone carrying this TCR beta chain was seen at least ten times. The target antigen is unknown. The data are from a study of neurological immune-mediated disorders. For the study at large: Most of the 34 multiple sclerosis patients had relapsing-remitting disease; 3 had secondary progressive. Regarding the study as a whole: Because no CDR3 amino acid sequences were shared across subjects by expanded clones, private repertoires were suggested in all groups. Phylogenetic grouping assigned the repertoires of 18 of 34 multiple sclerosis patients to one related-CDR3 cluster, which constitutes a possible signature.

TCRdb reprocessed the 5' RACE reads with MiXCR, giving one entry per CDR3 protein. The table includes tens of thousands of distinct CDR3 sequences, roughly 3.2% detected once. V was pared by 0 bases and J by 0 bases, with 8 bases between. Looked up from germline, CDR1 is MNHNS and CDR2 is SASEGT. The CDR3 covers 15 residues. The chain links TRBV6-1 to TRBJ1-2, with D unclear. This receptor was taken from a woman aged 50 to 65 with multiple sclerosis. The specimen sequenced was PBMCs. DNA for the CDR3: TGTGCCAGCAGTGAAGCTGACGTTCCTAACTATGGCTACACCTTC. This codes for CASSEADVPNYGYTF.